Here is one TCR beta chain with its context. Antigen unknown. The record originates from a study of identical twins. Study-wide results and caveats: Weaker excess twin sharing was observed in beta out-of-frame sequences.

TCRdb reprocessed the 5' RACE reads via MiXCR and lists one record per CDR3 protein. The table has around 570,000 distinct CDR3 sequences, over 8.5% seen once. V lost 3 bases, J lost 0 bases, and 10 bases stayed unmatched. The CDR3 is 19 amino acids. In germline, CDR1 is SGHRS, CDR2 YFSETQ. The donor group consisted entirely of healthy Caucasians. This sample also appeared in a second study, on yellow fever vaccine responses in identical twins.

The chain combines TRBV5-1 with TRBJ2-2; 11 nucleotides align to TRBD2. The source material was PBMCs. The origin of this receptor is a young woman in good health. The CDR3 bases are TGCGCCAGCAGCTACCTAGCGGGGGGACCCCCCGCGAACACCGGGGAGCTGTTTTTT. Translated, it gives CASSYLAGGPPANTGELFF.